The 8 T cell receptor beta chains in this list originate from one sample, sequenced in a study of shared clonotypes between healthy human individuals. TCRdb keeps only in-frame clones here, not all; method: immunoSEQ multiplex PCR. The sample has about 1,500,000 clones, more than 95% seen once; the top ten hold more than 0.9%. Sequenced: naive CD4+ T cells sorted from blood. Subset meaning: CD45RA+ positively selected. The receptors here all came from a man aged 25 to 40 in good health.

V usage is TRBV18 and J usage is TRBJ2-2, with TRBD2 identical over 8 bases. The length of the CDR3 is 17 residues. With 1 base clipped from V and 6 bases from J, the junction kept 10 bases outside the gene matches. The germline gives CDR1 KGHSH, CDR2 LQKENI. For the CDR3, the DNA is TGTGCCAGCTCACCACTAGCGGGGAGCCTACTCTCCGGGGAGCTGTTTTTT. Protein: CASSPLAGSLLSGELFF.

The rearrangement uses TRBV19 and TRBJ1-1; no clear D. CDR3 length: 13 amino acids. Germline-derived CDR1 and CDR2 are LNHDA and SQIVND (reference sequence). V lost 5 bases, J lost 1 base, and 8 bases lay in between. Written as DNA, the CDR3 is TGTGCCAGTAGTGCGGTTCCGAACACTGAAGCTTTCTTT. Amino acid sequence: CASSAVPNTEAFF.

Notes on this clone: Other DNA sequences from this sample encode an identical CDR3 as well. The chain links TRBV27 to TRBJ2-7; 10 bases are shared with TRBD1. Germline V gene lookup returns CDR1 MNHEY and CDR2 SMNVEV (reference sequence). The CDR3 runs to 13 residues. V lost 6 bases, J lost 4 bases, and 3 bases stayed unmatched. In DNA, the CDR3 is TGTGCCAGCAGGGGGACAGGGGTATACGAGCAGTACTTC. It translates to CASRGTGVYEQYF.

The rearrangement links TRBV9 to TRBJ2-2; D possibly matches TRBD1 or TRBD2 (5 bases each). Trimming left V 3 bases short and J 4 bases short, with 16 bases between. The germline V gene encodes CDR1 SGDLS and CDR2 YYNGEE. The CDR3 sequence is 16 residues long. CDR3 sequence reads: CASSGLTRDVTGELFF. The DNA of the CDR3 is TGTGCCAGCAGCGGACTAACCCGGGACGTCACCGGGGAGCTGTTTTTT.

CDR3 sequence reads: CASSLEGLADTQYF. The CDR3, as DNA: TGTGCCAGCAGCTTAGAAGGGTTGGCAGATACGCAGTATTTT. The J gene is TRBJ2-3, the V gene TRBV7-3, with D unresolved. Germline CDR1 reads SGHTA; CDR2 reads FQGTGA. Trimming pared 2 bases from V and 4 bases from J, leaving 10 bases between. This CDR3 region has 14 residues.

The count of this clone is one. The gene calls are TRBV9 and TRBJ1-1; D is possibly TRBD1 (5 bases). Germline lookup yields CDR1 SGDLS and CDR2 YYNGEE. V was clipped by 3 bases and J by 0 bases, with 12 bases between them. The CDR3 length is 15 residues. The chain's CDR3 is CASSALGRVNTEAFF. CDR3 DNA: TGTGCCAGCAGCGCCTTGGGACGGGTGAACACTGAAGCTTTCTTT.

This clone was observed a single time. The rearrangement uses TRBV5-1 and TRBJ2-7; 10 nucleotides match TRBD2. Germline assignment: CDR1 SGHRS and CDR2 YFSETQ. This CDR3 has 15 residues. J was trimmed by 1 base and V by 5 bases; bases with no gene match: 6. CDR3 residues: CASRGGLAASYEQYF. The CDR3 coding sequence is TGCGCCAGCAGGGGAGGACTAGCGGCATCCTACGAGCAGTACTTC. The complete variable domain, with remaining parts taken from reference TRBV5-1 and TRBJ2-7, reads KAGVTQTPRYLIKTRGQQVTLSCSPISGHRSVSWYQQTPGQGLQFLFEYFSETQRNKGNFPGRFSGRQFSNSRSEMNVSTLELGDSALYLCASRGGLAASYEQYFGPGTRLTVT.

The sample holds one count of this clone. The V and J genes are TRBV5-1 and TRBJ1-5; D is perhaps TRBD1 (5 bases). The CDR3 covers 15 residues. The germline CDR1 and CDR2 sequences are SGHRS and YFSETQ. The V end lost 5 bases, the J end lost 0 bases, and 12 bases lay between the germline ends. In DNA form, the CDR3 reads TGCGCCAGCAGTCTAGGGGACGATAGCAATCAGCCCCAGCATTTT. Its protein is CASSLGDDSNQPQHF.